This T cell receptor (beta chain) came from a study of cytomegalovirus exposure and HLA in healthy donors. For the study at large: A preliminary data release comprised tens of millions of unique TCRs obtained from HLA-typed donors.

PCR used 60 Vbeta primers and 13 Jbeta primers. Only in-frame clones appear in the TCRdb table, and some are missing; sequencing was by immunoSEQ multiplex PCR. The data contain some 120,000 clones, roughly four fifths of them singletons. The sample was PBMCs. This clonotype was obtained from a woman between 45 and 60 years old in good health and CMV-seropositive.

CDR3 DNA sequence: TGTGCCAGCAGTAGAGGGAGGGGGGAGATTAGCTATGGCTACACCTTC. Residues: CASSRGRGEISYGYTF. This chain uses TRBV2 with TRBJ1-2, with TRBD1 as a possible D gene (6 bases). The CDR3 sequence is 16 residues long. V dropped 5 bases and J dropped 4 bases, with 20 bases sitting between them. CDR1 is SNHLY and CDR2 is FYNNEI in the germline V gene. The variable domain in full, completed from reference TRBV2 and TRBJ1-2, reads EPEVTQTPSHQVTQMGQEVILRCVPISNHLYFYWYRQILGQKVEFLVSFYNNEISEKSEIFDDQFSVERPDGSNFTLKIRSTKLEDSAMYFCASSRGRGEISYGYTFGSGTRLTVV.